The next 20 T cell receptor beta chains were all read from a single sample in a study of T cells in Graves' hyperthyroidism and ophthalmopathy. Researchers took RNA transcripts and amplified the TCR beta CDR3 regions from them. A set of HTBI primers served as the primers for a first-round RT-PCR of the TCR CDR3. TCRdb re-called the multiplex PCR reads through MiXCR, storing one row per CDR3 protein. The sample records about 600,000 distinct CDR3 sequences, roughly 15% being singletons. The sample taken for sequencing was blood. The origin of the receptors is a woman aged 40 to 50 with Graves' ophthalmopathy.

The chain uses TRBV12-3 or TRBV12-4 and TRBJ1-2; 7 bases fit TRBD1. V was pared by 5 bases and J by 4 bases, with 13 bases of the junction left unmatched. There are 16 residues in the CDR3. CDR3 amino acids: CASSPTLQGTGYGYTF. For the CDR3, the DNA is TGTGCCAGCAGTCCCACACTACAGGGGACGGGCTATGGCTACACCTTC.

This clonotype was detected ten times or more. V usage is TRBV12-3 or TRBV12-4 and J usage is TRBJ1-5; no reliable D call. Between the trimmed V and J ends, which lost 5 bases and 7 bases, there was a span of 15 bases. This CDR3 region has 14 residues. The CDR3 sequence: CASSPAVHTQPQHF. The CDR3 DNA reads as TGTGCCAGCAGTCCAGCTGTTCATACACAGCCCCAGCATTTT.

The CDR3 region has the DNA TGTGCCAGCAGCCCCCGTGAGGGGGCGAAAGATACGCAGTATTTT. Amino acid sequence: CASSPREGAKDTQYF. The V call is TRBV9, the J call TRBJ2-3; 7 bases line up with TRBD1. Germline V gene sequence: CDR1 SGDLS, CDR2 YYNGEE. This CDR3 region has 15 residues. J gave up 5 bases and V 4 bases, and 10 bases lay outside the gene matches.

This clonotype has just a few counts. This chain connects TRBV30 to TRBJ1-3; 7 positions match TRBD1. The V gene end was trimmed by 4 bases and the J gene end by 4 bases; junction bases not matched to a gene: 7. From germline, CDR1 is GTSNPN and CDR2 SVGIG (reference sequence). The CDR3 runs to 14 residues. For the CDR3, the DNA is TGTGCCTGGACTAAGACAGGGTTGGGAAACACCATATATTTT. Its translation is CAWTKTGLGNTIYF.

This clonotype was seen just once. The chain has TRBV18 and TRBJ2-7, with TRBD2 matching over 9 bases. The CDR3 has 15 amino acids. CDR1 and CDR2 from the germline V gene are KGHSH and LQKENI. V lost 3 bases and J lost 3; bases outside the gene matches: 6. The CDR3 DNA reads as TGTGCCAGCTCACCGACTAGCGGAGTGGGCTACGAGCAGTACTTC. Translation gives CASSPTSGVGYEQYF.

About this clonotype: A much larger clone sits a single nucleotide away, making a read error possible. The chain employs TRBV5-1 and TRBJ2-7; D is uncertain. CDR1 and CDR2 from the germline V gene are SGHRS and YFSETQ. V was trimmed by 4 bases and J by 0 bases, leaving 14 bases between them. The length of the CDR3 is 15 residues. Here the CDR3 DNA reads TGCGCCAGCAGCCACCTCGAGACAAACTCCTACGAGCAGTACTTC. It translates to CASSHLETNSYEQYF.

This clonotype showed up just a few times. The chain recombines TRBV7-8 with TRBJ2-4; D is possibly TRBD2 (6 bases). The CDR3 is 16 residues long. Germline CDR1 reads SGHVS; CDR2 reads FQNEAQ. V lost 3 bases, J lost 7 bases, and 19 bases lay in between. In DNA, the CDR3 is TGTGCCAGCAGCTTCAAGCAGGGAGGCTTGGGTAACATTCAGTACTTC. Protein: CASSFKQGGLGNIQYF.

The V call is TRBV6-1, the J call TRBJ1-2; 10 bases are a match to TRBD1. Germline trimming cut 6 bases from V and 2 bases from J; bases unmatched to any gene: 6. The germline V gene has CDR1 MNHNS and CDR2 SASEGT. The CDR3 extends over 15 amino acids. In nucleotides, the CDR3 is TGTGCCAGCAGGGGGGACAGGGGCGGCAACTATGGCTACACCTTC. It is translated as CASRGDRGGNYGYTF.

This clonotype was detected a few times. This chain connects TRBV3-1 to TRBJ1-6; no reliable D call. The CDR3 loop spans 16 amino acids. Trimming left V 4 bases short and J 1 base short, with 11 bases between. The germline CDR1 and CDR2 sequences are LGHDT and YNNKEL (reference sequence). The CDR3 DNA follows: TGTGCCAGCAGCCTCAGGACGGGGTCCTATAATTCACCCCTCCACTTT. It encodes CASSLRTGSYNSPLHF.

This clonotype was counted between two and nine times. The chain recombines TRBV9 with TRBJ2-1; 8 bases are shared with TRBD2. With V trimmed by 0 bases and J by 6 bases, 5 bases remained unmatched. This CDR3 contains 15 residues. The germline gives CDR1 SGDLS, CDR2 YYNGEE. CDR3 region: CASSVEGLVRNEQFF. The DNA for the CDR3 is TGTGCCAGCAGCGTAGAGGGACTAGTGCGCAATGAGCAGTTCTTC.

This clonotype was recorded a few times. The gene calls are TRBV4-1 and TRBJ2-7; 14 nucleotides match TRBD2. Germline CDR1 MGHRA, CDR2 YSYEKL. This CDR3 is built from 15 residues. Trimming took 3 bases from V and 4 from J; bases not matched to a gene: 2. CDR3 nucleotide sequence: TGCGCCAGCAGCCACGGACTAGCGGGAGGTTACGAGCAGTACTTC. It encodes CASSHGLAGGYEQYF.

This clonotype was detected many times. The chain combines TRBV2 with TRBJ2-3, with D unclear. V lost 6 bases and J 2 bases, leaving 12 bases between the germline ends. The CDR3 has 14 amino acids. Germline V gene sequence: CDR1 SNHLY, CDR2 FYNNEI. The CDR3 coding sequence is TGTGCCAGCAGCGCAAATAAACCCACAGATACGCAGTATTTT. Protein: CASSANKPTDTQYF.

This clonotype was detected many times. The V gene is TRBV2, the J gene TRBJ1-2; TRBD1 matches at 10 bases. V dropped 4 bases and J dropped 3; count of bases not matched to a gene: 2. CDR1 is SNHLY and CDR2 is FYNNEI in the germline V gene. The CDR3 runs to 14 residues. The CDR3 region is CASSVGQGHYGYTF. CDR3 nucleotide sequence: TGTGCCAGCAGTGTGGGACAGGGGCACTATGGCTACACCTTC.

This clonotype showed up just a few times. It may be a read error: a sequence one base away is much more abundant. The chain recombines TRBV2 with TRBJ1-1, with a tentative D call TRBD1 (5 bases). The CDR3 runs 14 residues. The germline gives CDR1 SNHLY, CDR2 FYNNEI. V was cut by 8 bases and J by 4 bases, with 17 bases left in between. The CDR3 DNA sequence: TGTGCCAGCTTTTACCCGCTTGGGGGCACTGAAGCTTTCTTT. Protein: CASFYPLGGTEAFF. Combining the CDR3 with reference TRBV2 and TRBJ1-1 gives the whole variable domain EPEVTQTPSHQVTQMGQEVILRCVPISNHLYFYWYRQILGQKVEFLVSFYNNEISEKSEIFDDQFSVERPDGSNFTLKIRSTKLEDSAMYFCASFYPLGGTEAFFGQGTRLTVV.

This clonotype was counted between two and nine times. The rearrangement links TRBV6-5 to TRBJ2-4; perhaps TRBD1 as D (6 bases). Trimming removed 0 bases from V and 4 bases from J, with 13 bases in between. Germline loops: CDR1 MNHEY, CDR2 SVGAGI. This CDR3 has 16 residues. CDR3 region: CASSYSVGTTKNIQYF. Written as DNA, the CDR3 is TGTGCCAGCAGTTACTCCGTAGGGACAACTAAAAACATTCAGTACTTC.

This clonotype has only a few counts. The chain uses TRBV6-5 and TRBJ1-4; D unclear. There are 12 residues in the CDR3. Trimming removed 0 bases at V and 7 bases at J, with 3 bases between. The V gene's germline CDR1 is MNHEY and CDR2 SVGAGI. The CDR3 region is CASSYSSEKLFF. The CDR3 bases are TGTGCCAGCAGTTACTCGAGTGAAAAACTGTTTTTT.

This chain connects TRBV12-3 or TRBV12-4 to TRBJ2-3, with 12 bases identical to TRBD2. The CDR3 length is 16 residues. With 3 bases clipped from V and 4 bases from J, the junction kept 5 bases outside the gene matches. The chain's CDR3 is CASSLKTSGRADTQYF. As DNA, the CDR3 is TGTGCCAGCAGTTTGAAGACTAGCGGGAGAGCAGATACGCAGTATTTT.

The sample holds a few counts of this clonotype. The chain joins TRBV10-2 to TRBJ2-2; 8 nucleotides agree with TRBD2. Germline CDR1 is WSHSY and CDR2 is SAAADI. This CDR3 spans 16 amino acids. V was pared by 0 bases and J by 6 bases, with 6 bases of the junction left unmatched. The CDR3, as DNA: TGCGCCAGCAGTGAGTCGGAGCGGGAGATACCCGGGGAGCTGTTTTTT. It specifies CASSESEREIPGELFF.

A word on this clonotype: With a much larger clone just one base away, this may be a read error. The CDR3 end shows no conserved phenylalanine or tryptophan, and so a read error is likely. This chain connects TRBV2 to TRBJ1-1, with 7 bases fitting TRBD1. The CDR3 runs to 13 residues. Per the germline V gene, CDR1 is SNHLY and CDR2 is FYNNEI. The trim removed 9 bases at V and 6 bases at J, leaving 10 bases unmatched. In DNA form, the CDR3 reads TGTGCCAGGAGTAGTGCAGGGGGAGCTGAAGCTTTCCTT. This translates into CARSSAGGAEAFL.

This clonotype showed up just a few times. V usage is TRBV6-6 and J usage is TRBJ2-7; no definite D call. Trimming took off 2 bases at V and 4 bases at J, with 3 bases between the two ends. This CDR3 has 11 amino acids. Germline CDR1 and CDR2: MNHNY and SVGAGI (reference sequence). DNA for the CDR3: TGTGCCAGCAGTTACCAGTACGAGCAGTACTTC. The encoded protein is CASSYQYEQYF.